Each of the 29 T cell receptor beta chains below was sequenced from the same sample in a study of cytomegalovirus exposure and HLA in healthy donors. Both 60 Vbeta primers and 13 Jbeta primers went into the PCR. TCRdb keeps only in-frame clones here, not all; method: immunoSEQ multiplex PCR. The table has 95,000 to 150,000 clones, roughly 78% seen once. Sequencing was performed on PBMCs. All receptors derive from a man aged 30 to 45 in good health and CMV-seropositive.

The chain combines TRBV4-3 with TRBJ2-7, with 7 bases matching TRBD2. V was clipped by 4 bases and J by 1 base; unmatched bases: 7. The CDR3 is made up of 15 amino acids. Germline CDR1 LGHNA, CDR2 YSLEER. The CDR3: CASSRSIAGSYEQYF. DNA of the CDR3: TGCGCCAGCAGCCGAAGCATAGCGGGTTCCTACGAGCAGTACTTC.

As concerns this clone: The same CDR3 arises from other DNA sequences in this sample as well. The rearrangement uses TRBV11-2 and TRBJ1-5; unclear D gene. The V and J ends lost 0 bases and 6 bases respectively, with 6 bases between them. This CDR3 contains 13 residues. Per germline, CDR1 SGHAT and CDR2 FQNNGV. This CDR3 reads CASSLDRGQPQHF. The CDR3 DNA reads TGTGCCAGCAGCTTAGACCGGGGTCAGCCCCAGCATTTT.

This clone was detected a few times. J is TRBJ2-1 and V is TRBV9; TRBD2 matches at 7 bases. Germline V lookup: CDR1 SGDLS, CDR2 YYNGEE. The CDR3 runs 15 residues. Unmatched junction bases numbered 8, after V lost 1 base and J lost 7 bases. The chain's CDR3 is CASSVRGEAGNEQFF. The CDR3 region has the DNA TGTGCCAGCAGCGTACGAGGGGAAGCGGGAAATGAGCAGTTCTTC.

This clone has a count of ten or more. The rearrangement joins TRBV6-6 to TRBJ2-2, with 11 bases fitting TRBD2. The CDR3 is 15 amino acids. Germline V CDR1 and CDR2: MNHNY, SVGAGI (reference sequence). With V trimmed by 4 bases and J by 3 bases, 1 base remained unmatched. CDR3 nucleotides: TGTGCCAGCAGTTTAGCGGGAGGGGACACCGGGGAGCTGTTTTTT. This codes for CASSLAGGDTGELFF.

The V call is TRBV13, the J call TRBJ1-3; 7 nucleotides line up with TRBD1. CDR1 and CDR2 (germline): PRHDT, FYEKMQ (reference sequence). This CDR3 has 15 residues. J was trimmed by 3 bases and V by 3 bases; bases with no gene match: 5. CDR3: CASSLISGGGNTIYF. In nucleotides, the CDR3 is TGTGCCAGCAGCTTGATCTCAGGGGGTGGAAACACCATATATTTT.

The genes are TRBV7-9 and TRBJ2-1; 10 bases map to TRBD2. Germline values: CDR1 SEHNR, CDR2 FQNEAQ (reference sequence). CDR3 length: 15 residues. Germline trimming cut 6 bases from V and 2 bases from J; bases unmatched to any gene: 4. The chain's CDR3 is CASRLAGPPYNEQFF. In nucleotides, the CDR3 is TGTGCCAGCAGACTAGCGGGACCCCCCTACAATGAGCAGTTCTTC.

CDR3 in amino acids: CASTPKASGKGEQYF. DNA of the CDR3: TGTGCCAGCACCCCAAAGGCTAGCGGGAAGGGCGAGCAGTACTTC. The chain couples TRBV27 to TRBJ2-7; 9 nucleotides line up with TRBD2. This CDR3 has 15 residues. With V trimmed by 7 bases and J by 6 bases, 13 bases remained unmatched. CDR1 and CDR2 (germline): MNHEY, SMNVEV (reference sequence).

The chain is built from TRBV28 and TRBJ2-7; D unresolved. CDR1 is MDHEN and CDR2 is SYDVKM in the germline V gene. With 1 base removed from V and 3 bases from J, the gap between germline ends came to 13 bases. The CDR3 has 15 amino acids. The CDR3 DNA reads as TGTGCCAGCAGTTTATTTTCCACAAGGAGCTACGAGCAGTACTTC. Protein product: CASSLFSTRSYEQYF.

The chain employs TRBV9 and TRBJ2-7, with D maybe TRBD2 (6 bases). V lost 0 bases to trimming and J lost 1 base, with 11 bases between them. This CDR3 contains 15 residues. Germline V gene lookup returns CDR1 SGDLS and CDR2 YYNGEE. The CDR3 loop is CASSVGLAYSYEQYF. CDR3 bases: TGTGCCAGCAGCGTAGGCCTAGCGTATTCCTACGAGCAGTACTTC.

With respect to this clone: Other DNA sequences in this specimen translate into the identical CDR3. This rearrangement joins TRBV5-1 to TRBJ1-1; weak D call: TRBD1 (5 bases). Trimming left V 1 base short and J 1 base short, with 8 bases between. From germline, CDR1 is SGHRS and CDR2 YFSETQ. This CDR3 region has 14 residues. The chain's CDR3 is CASSLRGGNTEAFF. DNA for the CDR3: TGCGCCAGCAGCTTGCGCGGGGGGAACACTGAAGCTTTCTTT.

The chain combines TRBV4-1 with TRBJ2-3; D might be TRBD2 (6 bases). The ends were cut back, 8 bases at V and 0 bases at J, with 9 bases in the middle. The germline V gene encodes CDR1 MGHRA and CDR2 YSYEKL. The CDR3 covers 13 residues. The CDR3 loop is CASAGSSTDTQYF. In DNA form, the CDR3 reads TGCGCCAGCGCGGGGTCTAGCACAGATACGCAGTATTTT.

The chain joins TRBV6-6 to TRBJ2-1; 10 bases line up with TRBD2. The CDR3 is 15 residues long. The V segment lost 5 bases and the J segment 4 bases; nucleotides outside the gene matches: 5. CDR1 is MNHNY, CDR2 SVGAGI, per germline (reference sequence). CDR3 nucleotide sequence: TGTGCCAGCAGTGATGGACTAGCGGATTACAATGAGCAGTTCTTC. This encodes CASSDGLADYNEQFF.

The rearrangement joins TRBV19 to TRBJ2-2; 9 bases map to TRBD2. V trimming: 6 bases; J trimming: 1 base; junction bases outside the gene matches: 3. This CDR3 has 15 residues. Germline V gene lookup returns CDR1 LNHDA and CDR2 SQIVND (reference sequence). CDR3 sequence (DNA): TGTGCCAGTAGGTTGACTAGCGGGAACACCGGGGAGCTGTTTTTT. It yields the protein CASRLTSGNTGELFF. Complete variable domain (other parts from reference TRBV19 and TRBJ2-2): DGGITQSPKYLFRKEGQNVTLSCEQNLNHDAMYWYRQDPGQGLRLIYYSQIVNDFQKGDIAEGYSVSREKKESFPLTVTSAQKNPTAFYLCASRLTSGNTGELFFGEGSRLTVL.

CDR3 loop: CASSQTSWGETQYF. The DNA for the CDR3 is TGCGCCAGCAGCCAGACTAGCTGGGGCGAGACCCAGTACTTC. This chain connects TRBV5-1 to TRBJ2-5; TRBD2 agrees at 7 bases. Unmatched junction bases numbered 8, after V lost 4 bases and J lost 5 bases. CDR3 length: 14 amino acids. Germline V gene sequence: CDR1 SGHRS, CDR2 YFSETQ.

The chain combines TRBV29-1 with TRBJ2-7, with TRBD1 matching over 9 bases. Germline trimming cut 5 bases from V and 2 bases from J; bases unmatched to any gene: 13. Germline CDR1 is SQVTM and CDR2 is ANQGSEA. The CDR3 is made up of 16 amino acids. CDR3 protein: CSVTTPGTGYTYEQYF. The CDR3 DNA sequence: TGCAGCGTTACAACCCCCGGGACAGGGTATACCTACGAGCAGTACTTC.

The genes are TRBV28 and TRBJ1-2; possible D gene TRBD1, 6 bases. The CDR3 is 14 residues long. V shed 5 bases and J shed 2 bases, with 12 bases lying between them. Per germline, CDR1 MDHEN and CDR2 SYDVKM. In DNA form, the CDR3 reads TGTGCCAGCAGTCCCCAGACAGGAAACTATGGCTACACCTTC. It codes for CASSPQTGNYGYTF.

The rearrangement links TRBV19 to TRBJ2-4; TRBD1 matches at 9 bases. The length of the CDR3 is 13 residues. Germline values: CDR1 LNHDA, CDR2 SQIVND (reference sequence). V lost 10 bases, J lost 7 bases, and 8 bases stayed unmatched. The CDR3 sequence is CATWPGQGNIQYF. CDR3 nucleotides: TGTGCCACCTGGCCGGGACAGGGTAACATTCAGTACTTC. Complete variable domain (other parts from reference TRBV19 and TRBJ2-4): DGGITQSPKYLFRKEGQNVTLSCEQNLNHDAMYWYRQDPGQGLRLIYYSQIVNDFQKGDIAEGYSVSREKKESFPLTVTSAQKNPTAFYLCATWPGQGNIQYFGAGTRLSVL.

This clone was observed a single time. This chain links TRBV6-6 with TRBJ1-1; 7 positions match TRBD1. Per the germline V gene, CDR1 is MNHNY and CDR2 is SVGAGI (reference sequence). The CDR3 covers 14 residues. V trimming: 6 bases; J trimming: 3 bases; junction bases outside the gene matches: 7. The CDR3 region is CASRRGQSDTEAFF. The DNA for the CDR3 is TGTGCCAGCAGAAGGGGACAGTCGGACACTGAAGCTTTCTTT.

This sequence joins TRBV6-5 and TRBJ2-7; 8 bases map to TRBD1. With 6 bases clipped from V and 3 bases from J, the junction kept 7 bases outside the gene matches. The CDR3 consists of 14 residues. Germline CDR1 MNHEY, CDR2 SVGAGI. Here the CDR3 reads CASSPRTGYYEQYF. The CDR3 nucleotides read TGTGCCAGCAGCCCACGGACAGGGTACTACGAGCAGTACTTC.

Comments on this clone: One end of the junction does not line up with germline, which may come from a read error. CDR3 in DNA: TGTGCCAGCAGCGAAGACGCGGGAGGATATGGCTACACCTTC. Protein product: CASSEDAGGYGYTF. The chain carries TRBV14 and TRBJ1-2, with no clear D. From germline, CDR1 is SGHDN and CDR2 FVKESK. The CDR3 covers 14 residues.

This clone was observed a single time. The chain links TRBV18 to TRBJ2-7, with TRBD2 as a possible D gene (5 bases). Trimming cost V 0 bases and J 6 bases, with 12 bases left between them. The CDR3 consists of 14 residues. Germline CDR1 and CDR2: KGHSH and LQKENI. The CDR3 DNA sequence: TGTGCCAGCTCACCACCGAGCGATCGGGGCGAGCAGTACTTC. Encoded protein: CASSPPSDRGEQYF.

V usage is TRBV29-1 and J usage is TRBJ1-1; D remains ambiguous. CDR1 and CDR2 (germline): SQVTM, ANQGSEA. The CDR3 length is 11 residues. V was trimmed by 5 bases and J by 3 bases, leaving 7 bases between them. CDR3 residues: CSVLKDTEAFF. The DNA for the CDR3 is TGCAGCGTTCTAAAAGACACTGAAGCTTTCTTT. The full variable domain, completed using reference TRBV29-1 and TRBJ1-1, is SAVISQKPSRDICQRGTSLTIQCQVDSQVTMMFWYRQQPGQSLTLIATANQGSEATYESGFVIDKFPISRPNLTFSTLTVSNMSPEDSSIYLCSVLKDTEAFFGQGTRLTVV.

J is TRBJ2-2 and V is TRBV27; TRBD1 might be the D (6 bases). This CDR3 spans 16 amino acids. CDR1 and CDR2 (germline): MNHEY, SMNVEV (reference sequence). Trimming left V 2 bases short and J 6 bases short, with 16 bases between. The CDR3 protein is CASSLQGMYYPGELFF. CDR3 nucleotides: TGTGCCAGCAGTTTACAGGGGATGTATTACCCCGGGGAGCTGTTTTTT.

The chain is built from TRBV28 and TRBJ2-7, with 11 bases identical to TRBD2. From germline, CDR1 is MDHEN and CDR2 SYDVKM. The CDR3 sequence is 14 residues long. V shed 6 bases, J shed 3 bases, and the junction held 4 bases outside the gene matches. The CDR3 sequence: CASSPTSGSYEQYF. The DNA of the CDR3 is TGTGCCAGCAGCCCTACTAGCGGGAGCTACGAGCAGTACTTC.

The J gene is TRBJ1-3, the V gene TRBV27, with 10 bases lining up with TRBD1. CDR1 and CDR2 (germline): MNHEY, SMNVEV (reference sequence). V shed 5 bases, J shed 4 bases, and the junction held 11 bases outside the gene matches. The CDR3 is 17 amino acids. The CDR3 spells CASSPRTGGLIGNTIYF. CDR3 sequence (DNA): TGTGCCAGCAGTCCGCGGACAGGGGGACTAATCGGAAACACCATATATTTT.

V is TRBV29-1 and J is TRBJ2-2; 8 bases agree with TRBD2. From germline, CDR1 is SQVTM and CDR2 ANQGSEA. The CDR3 is 13 amino acids. The junction had 8 bases not matched to a gene; V was cut back by 6 bases and J by 8 bases. The CDR3 here is CSVRRSGGGELFF. The CDR3 coding sequence is TGCAGCGTCCGGCGGAGCGGGGGAGGGGAGCTGTTTTTT.

The gene calls are TRBV7-9 and TRBJ2-7; 8 positions agree with TRBD1. V was pared by 3 bases and J by 6 bases, with 10 bases of the junction left unmatched. This CDR3 comprises 15 residues. CDR1 SEHNR and CDR2 FQNEAQ come from the germline V gene (reference sequence). CDR3 in DNA: TGTGCCAGCAGCTTTCCCCAGGGGGCGCGGGGCGAGCAGTACTTC. This encodes CASSFPQGARGEQYF.

J is TRBJ2-7 and V is TRBV27, with 9 bases aligning to TRBD2. Trimming at V came to 1 base and at J to 7 bases, leaving 11 bases not matched to a gene. This CDR3 is built from 16 residues. The germline CDR1 and CDR2 sequences are MNHEY and SMNVEV (reference sequence). CDR3 DNA: TGTGCCAGCAGTTTATACGCGGGAGGGCCCCGGGAGGAGCAGTACTTC. As protein: CASSLYAGGPREEQYF.

The J gene is TRBJ2-3, the V gene TRBV28; TRBD1 aligns across 8 bases. This CDR3 spans 14 amino acids. Per the germline V gene, CDR1 is MDHEN and CDR2 is SYDVKM. Losses at the gene ends were 4 bases for V and 0 bases for J; bases not matched to a gene: 0. CDR3 sequence reads: CASSWTGSTDTQYF. The CDR3 DNA sequence: TGTGCCAGCAGTTGGACAGGGAGCACAGATACGCAGTATTTT.